Following are 16 T cell receptor beta chains from one sample sequenced in a study of cytomegalovirus exposure and HLA in healthy donors. The PCR made use of 60 Vbeta and 13 Jbeta primers. Clones were sequenced by immunoSEQ multiplex PCR, and TCRdb holds only the in-frame ones, with some missing. The top ten clones hold about 8.3% of a sample with about 120,000 clones, around 66% of them seen once. The sequencing sample was made of PBMCs. These receptors were taken from a woman in her forties in good health and CMV-seropositive.

This clone was counted once. The gene calls are TRBV10-3 and TRBJ2-5, with TRBD1 matching 8 bases. The CDR3 length is 13 residues. Germline V gene lookup returns CDR1 ENHRY and CDR2 SYGVKD. Losses at the gene ends were 5 bases for V and 4 bases for J; bases not matched to a gene: 3. The CDR3 DNA is TGTGCCATCAGTCCCGGACAGGGAGAGACCCAGTACTTC. Translating gives CAISPGQGETQYF.

The chain couples TRBV5-1 to TRBJ2-3, with 10 bases lining up with TRBD2. CDR3 length equals 17 residues. CDR1 is SGHRS and CDR2 is YFSETQ in the germline V gene. V was clipped by 4 bases and J by 0 bases; unmatched bases: 8. CDR3 amino acids: CASSDLAGGLSTDTQYF. CDR3 coding DNA: TGCGCCAGCAGCGATTTAGCGGGGGGCCTTAGCACAGATACGCAGTATTTT.

This chain links TRBV29-1 with TRBJ1-2; 7 bases fit TRBD1. The CDR3 contains 13 residues. The germline V gene has CDR1 SQVTM and CDR2 ANQGSEA. The V and J ends lost 6 bases and 6 bases, in that order; junction bases with no gene match: 10. CDR3 in DNA: TGCAGCGTGGCGGGACAGTCGTTACATGGCTACACCTTC. Its translation is CSVAGQSLHGYTF.

This clone was seen once. This chain joins TRBV10-3 and TRBJ2-1, with TRBD1 matching over 10 bases. Germline V gene data show CDR1 as ENHRY and CDR2 as SYGVKD. Losses at the gene ends were 7 bases for V and 8 bases for J; bases not matched to a gene: 8. This CDR3 spans 14 amino acids. This chain's CDR3 is CAITPGQGRDEQFF. The CDR3 nucleotides are TGTGCCATCACCCCGGGACAGGGGCGCGATGAGCAGTTCTTC.

The V and J genes are TRBV30 and TRBJ1-1, with D possibly matching TRBD1 (6 bases). V lost 7 bases to trimming and J lost 5 bases, with 17 bases between them. From germline, CDR1 is GTSNPN and CDR2 SVGIG (reference sequence). The CDR3 sequence is 13 residues long. CDR3 nucleotide sequence: TGTGCCTCGACGACAGGACTGTCGACTGAAGCTTTCTTT. Amino acids: CASTTGLSTEAFF.

The chain combines TRBV29-1 with TRBJ2-1; no definite D call. V lost 3 bases, J lost 4 bases, and 13 bases lay in between. The germline CDR1 and CDR2 sequences are SQVTM and ANQGSEA. CDR3 length: 14 amino acids. CDR3 sequence (DNA): TGCAGCGTTGATGTGGCGCTACTATACAATGAGCAGTTCTTC. Its protein product is CSVDVALLYNEQFF.

The chain carries TRBV18 and TRBJ1-1, with 9 bases lining up with TRBD1. The V segment lost 3 bases and the J segment 0 bases; nucleotides outside the gene matches: 11. CDR1 KGHSH and CDR2 LQKENI come from the germline V gene. The CDR3 covers 18 residues. For the CDR3, the DNA is TGTGCCAGCTCACCCCAGCCCATTACAGGGGGCTTGAACACTGAAGCTTTCTTT. Its protein product is CASSPQPITGGLNTEAFF. The variable domain in full, completed from reference TRBV18 and TRBJ1-1, reads NAGVMQNPRHLVRRRGQEARLRCSPMKGHSHVYWYRQLPEEGLKFMVYLQKENIIDESGMPKERFSAEFPKEGPSILRIQQVVRGDSAAYFCASSPQPITGGLNTEAFFGQGTRLTVV.

The chain recombines TRBV5-8 with TRBJ2-1, with 11 positions matching TRBD2. The germline V gene encodes CDR1 SGHTS and CDR2 YDEGEE. Losses at the gene ends were 4 bases for V and 6 bases for J; bases not matched to a gene: 12. The CDR3 consists of 17 residues. This chain's CDR3 is CASSQNIAGGPINEQFF. As DNA, the CDR3 is TGTGCCAGCAGCCAAAACATAGCGGGAGGGCCAATCAATGAGCAGTTCTTC. The whole variable domain, filled in from reference TRBV5-8 and TRBJ2-1, reads EAGVTQSPTHLIKTRGQQATLRCSPISGHTSVYWYQQALGLGLQFLLWYDEGEERNRGNFPPRFSGRQFPNYSSELNVNALELEDSALYLCASSQNIAGGPINEQFFGPGTRLTVL.

The gene calls are TRBV5-1 and TRBJ2-5; D is ambiguous. With the DNA end fitting TRBJ2-7 better, the J assignment may be wrong. Germline V gene sequence: CDR1 SGHRS, CDR2 YFSETQ. The CDR3 is 13 amino acids. CDR3 region: CASSFGPVYEQYF. The CDR3, as DNA: TGCGCCAGCAGCTTTGGTCCCGTCTACGAGCAGTACTTC.

This rearrangement joins TRBV6-5 to TRBJ1-2; 9 nucleotides align to TRBD1. This CDR3 has 15 residues. Germline V gives CDR1 MNHEY, CDR2 SVGAGI. Unmatched junction bases numbered 8, after V lost 1 base and J lost 8 bases. The CDR3 sequence: CASSYLGQGNRGYTF. Written as DNA, the CDR3 is TGTGCCAGCAGTTACTTGGGACAGGGAAATAGGGGCTACACCTTC.

The V gene is TRBV15, the J gene TRBJ2-1; TRBD1 aligns across 8 bases. Germline CDR1 LNHNV, CDR2 YYDKDF (reference sequence). The junction had 7 bases not matched to a gene; V was cut back by 5 bases and J by 7 bases. The CDR3 runs 14 residues. The CDR3 DNA sequence: TGTGCCACCAGCCAAGACAGGGGTGGAAATGAGCAGTTCTTC. It codes for CATSQDRGGNEQFF.

Only a few counts were recorded for this clone. The V call is TRBV25-1, the J call TRBJ1-2; the match to TRBD1 covers 7 bases. Per germline, CDR1 MGHDK and CDR2 SYGVNS. The ends lost 6 bases at V and 2 bases at J; junction bases unmatched: 6. The CDR3 has 14 residues. CDR3 amino acids: CASSEAGQNYGYTF. CDR3 bases: TGTGCCAGCAGCGAGGCGGGACAGAACTATGGCTACACCTTC.

The CDR3 nucleotides read TGTGCCAGCAGCTTTGACAGGGGTGACACTGAAGCTTTCTTT. Translated, it gives CASSFDRGDTEAFF. The rearrangement links TRBV7-6 to TRBJ1-1; 8 positions match TRBD1. The length of the CDR3 is 14 residues. Germline assignment: CDR1 SGHVS and CDR2 FNYEAQ. The V gene end was trimmed by 3 bases and the J gene end by 3 bases; junction bases not matched to a gene: 3. The full variable domain, rest sourced from reference TRBV7-6 and TRBJ1-1, is GAGVSQSPRYKVTKRGQDVALRCDPISGHVSLYWYRQALGQGPEFLTYFNYEAQQDKSGLPNDRFSAERPEGSISTLTIQRTEQRDSAMYRCASSFDRGDTEAFFGQGTRLTVV.

This chain joins TRBV11-3 and TRBJ2-1, with D tentatively TRBD2 (5 bases). CDR1 is SGHNT and CDR2 is YENEEA in the germline V gene. The length of the CDR3 is 13 residues. Between the trimmed V and J ends, which lost 4 bases and 5 bases, there was a span of 9 bases. The CDR3 is CASSSLADNEQFF. CDR3 coding DNA: TGTGCCAGCAGCTCCCTAGCCGACAATGAGCAGTTCTTC.

V is TRBV5-3 and J is TRBJ2-7, with D tentatively TRBD1 (5 bases). TRBV5-3 counts as an open reading frame of uncertain function. V lost 0 bases, J lost 4 bases, and 14 bases lay in between. CDR3 length: 15 amino acids. The CDR3 region is CARSLVGVGRYEQYF. CDR3 sequence (DNA): TGTGCCAGAAGCTTGGTAGGGGTGGGTAGGTACGAGCAGTACTTC.

The sample holds one count of this clone. This chain uses TRBV5-4 with TRBJ1-1; no reliable D call. V was trimmed by 0 bases and J by 2 bases, leaving 5 bases between them. The CDR3 contains 13 residues. CDR1 SGHNT and CDR2 YYREEE come from the germline V gene (reference sequence). CDR3 nucleotide sequence: TGTGCCAGCAGCTTGGGGAGTAACACTGAAGCTTTCTTT. Translated, it gives CASSLGSNTEAFF.